This entry lists 23 T cell receptor beta chains sequenced from one sample in a study of graft-versus-host responses after intestinal transplantation. TCRdb's table, derived via immunoSEQ multiplex PCR, lists solely in-frame clones and lacks some. The sample has about 25,000 clones, about 92% seen once. The material was PBMCs, obtained 18 days after transplant. These TCRs come from a human patient who received an intestinal transplant, so some T cells may come from the graft donor.

This clone was picked up one time. This sequence joins TRBV7-9 and TRBJ2-5; 8 bases map to TRBD2. Germline assignment: CDR1 SEHNR and CDR2 FQNEAQ (reference sequence). The CDR3 consists of 13 residues. The V segment lost 1 base and the J segment 5 bases; nucleotides outside the gene matches: 0. The CDR3 here is CASSLGGGETQYF. The CDR3 nucleotides read TGTGCCAGCAGCTTAGGCGGGGGGGAGACCCAGTACTTC.

V usage is TRBV27 and J usage is TRBJ2-2, with 11 bases that match TRBD1. CDR1 is MNHEY, CDR2 SMNVEV, per germline (reference sequence). With V trimmed by 3 bases and J by 6 bases, 6 bases remained unmatched. The CDR3 contains 16 residues. The CDR3 region is CASSFEGQGVAGELFF. In DNA form, the CDR3 reads TGTGCCAGCAGTTTCGAGGGACAGGGGGTGGCCGGGGAGCTGTTTTTT.

This chain links TRBV5-5 with TRBJ1-1; a weak D match, TRBD1 (5 bases). CDR3 length: 16 amino acids. CDR1 and CDR2 from the germline V gene are SGHKS and YYEKEE (reference sequence). V gave up 2 bases and J gave up 8 bases, with 22 bases separating them. CDR3 region: CASSFPRDRAPPEAFF. In nucleotides, the CDR3 is TGTGCCAGCAGCTTCCCACGCGACAGAGCACCCCCCGAAGCTTTCTTT. The full variable domain, with the rest looked up from reference TRBV5-5 and TRBJ1-1, is DAGVTQSPTHLIKTRGQQVTLRCSPISGHKSVSWYQQVLGQGPQFIFQYYEKEERGRGNFPDRFSARQFPNYSSELNVNALLLGDSALYLCASSFPRDRAPPEAFFGQGTRLTVV.

The gene calls are TRBV2 and TRBJ2-7; D gene unclear. The V gene's germline CDR1 is SNHLY and CDR2 FYNNEI. Trimming took off 6 bases at V and 5 bases at J, with 8 bases between the two ends. This CDR3 spans 11 amino acids. The DNA for the CDR3 is TGTGCCAGCAGCCCTAGGAACGAGCAGTACTTC. This translates into CASSPRNEQYF.

CDR3 sequence reads: CASSQARDVSYEQYF. The CDR3 DNA follows: TGCGCCAGCAGCCAAGCCCGGGACGTCTCCTACGAGCAGTACTTC. This rearrangement joins TRBV4-1 to TRBJ2-7, with D perhaps given as TRBD1 or TRBD2 (5 bases each). Trimming left V 1 base short and J 0 bases short, with 10 bases between. The CDR3 sequence is 15 residues long. Per the germline V gene, CDR1 is MGHRA and CDR2 is YSYEKL.

This clone was seen only a few times. This chain uses TRBV5-8 with TRBJ1-3; the match to TRBD1 covers 9 bases. This CDR3 has 16 residues. V lost 5 bases and J lost 1; bases outside the gene matches: 7. Germline assignment: CDR1 SGHTS and CDR2 YDEGEE. In DNA, the CDR3 is TGTGCCAGCAGTTCCCGGGACAGGGCATCTGGAAACACCATATATTTT. Translating it yields CASSSRDRASGNTIYF.

This clone was counted only a few times. J is TRBJ2-7 and V is TRBV6-4; TRBD1 agrees at 7 bases. Germline CDR1 reads MRHNA; CDR2 reads SNTAGT. The junction had 9 bases not matched to a gene; V was cut back by 7 bases and J by 12 bases. This CDR3 is built from 11 residues. The CDR3 nucleotides read TGTGCCAGCATTTTAGACAGGGCCATGTACTTC. This translates into CASILDRAMYF.

This clone appeared a single time. The V call is TRBV5-8, the J call TRBJ2-1; possibly TRBD1 for D (5 bases). The V and J ends lost 0 bases and 6 bases respectively, with 7 bases between them. The V gene's germline CDR1 is SGHTS and CDR2 YDEGEE. CDR3 length equals 13 residues. CDR3 sequence (DNA): TGTGCCAGCAGCTTGGGGGGCCCCAATGAGCAGTTCTTC. Protein product: CASSLGGPNEQFF.

The gene calls are TRBV15 and TRBJ1-1; 7 bases fit TRBD1. Germline CDR1 LNHNV, CDR2 YYDKDF (reference sequence). The junction had 7 bases not matched to a gene; V was cut back by 5 bases and J by 4 bases. The CDR3 is 14 residues long. As DNA, the CDR3 is TGTGCCACCAGCGGGGGACAGATACTCACTGAAGCTTTCTTT. Translated: CATSGGQILTEAFF.

V and J are TRBV7-2 and TRBJ1-2; no firm D call. This CDR3 region has 12 residues. In germline, CDR1 is SGHTA, CDR2 FQGNSA. V was trimmed by 7 bases and J by 4 bases, leaving 10 bases between them. The CDR3 reads CASIPLGYGYTF. The CDR3 DNA follows: TGTGCCAGCATCCCCCTCGGCTATGGCTACACCTTC.

This sequence joins TRBV15 and TRBJ2-5; D may be TRBD2 (5 bases). V was cut by 4 bases and J by 5 bases, with 20 bases left in between. The CDR3 is 16 amino acids. Per germline, CDR1 LNHNV and CDR2 YYDKDF (reference sequence). The CDR3 bases are TGTGCCACCAGCATGGTCCCGGGAAACCTAATTGAGACCCAGTACTTC. Encoded protein: CATSMVPGNLIETQYF.

The chain is built from TRBV18 and TRBJ2-7, with D unresolved. The CDR3 sequence is 12 residues long. CDR1 KGHSH and CDR2 LQKENI come from the germline V gene. V lost 3 bases and J lost 4, with 7 bases in between. CDR3 nucleotide sequence: TGTGCCAGCTCACCTCCTACTTACGAGCAGTACTTC. It yields the protein CASSPPTYEQYF. The full variable domain, with the rest looked up from reference TRBV18 and TRBJ2-7, is NAGVMQNPRHLVRRRGQEARLRCSPMKGHSHVYWYRQLPEEGLKFMVYLQKENIIDESGMPKERFSAEFPKEGPSILRIQQVVRGDSAAYFCASSPPTYEQYFGPGTRLTVT.

V and J are TRBV7-3 and TRBJ1-3; TRBD1 matches at 9 bases. The V and J ends lost 5 bases and 3 bases, in that order; junction bases with no gene match: 8. Germline V gene sequence: CDR1 SGHTA, CDR2 FQGTGA. This CDR3 region has 16 residues. CDR3 protein: CASSPNRDRVGNTIYF. The CDR3 nucleotides read TGTGCCAGCAGCCCGAACCGGGACAGGGTTGGAAACACCATATATTTT.

The rearrangement joins TRBV11-2 to TRBJ2-5, with D possibly matching TRBD2 (5 bases). The CDR3 has 16 amino acids. Germline V gives CDR1 SGHAT, CDR2 FQNNGV. V dropped 5 bases and J dropped 5 bases, with 21 bases sitting between them. The CDR3 sequence is CASSPDFSGKWETQYF. The DNA of the CDR3 is TGTGCCAGCAGCCCAGATTTTTCGGGGAAATGGGAGACCCAGTACTTC.

V gene TRBV27 combines with J gene TRBJ2-7; 7 bases agree with TRBD1. CDR1 is MNHEY, CDR2 SMNVEV, per germline (reference sequence). This CDR3 is 16 amino acids long. Germline trimming cut 0 bases from V and 3 bases from J; bases unmatched to any gene: 8. This CDR3 is CASSLSPPGQNYEQYF. CDR3 in DNA: TGTGCCAGCAGTTTATCGCCACCGGGACAGAACTACGAGCAGTACTTC.

Details on this clone: The sample contains more than one DNA sequence encoding this CDR3. The V and J genes are TRBV18 and TRBJ2-7; maybe TRBD1 (6 bases). The V end was cut by 0 bases, the J end by 3 bases, with 6 bases between. Germline CDR1 KGHSH, CDR2 LQKENI. The CDR3 extends over 13 amino acids. The CDR3 DNA is TGTGCCAGCTCACCACCGGACAGCTACGAGCAGTACTTC. It is translated as CASSPPDSYEQYF.

The gene calls are TRBV29-1 and TRBJ1-2; 12 nucleotides match TRBD1. Germline V gene sequence: CDR1 SQVTM, CDR2 ANQGSEA. The CDR3 is 13 residues long. V lost 6 bases, J lost 6 bases, and 5 bases stayed unmatched. The CDR3 nucleotides read TGCAGCGTAGTCCGGGACAGGGGGCATGGCTACACCTTC. Its protein product is CSVVRDRGHGYTF.

The chain recombines TRBV19 with TRBJ2-2; D ambiguous. V lost 9 bases and J 0 bases, leaving 14 bases between the germline ends. Germline V gene data show CDR1 as LNHDA and CDR2 as SQIVND (reference sequence). This CDR3 contains 15 residues. CDR3 sequence: CASHDSIANTGELFF. DNA of the CDR3: TGTGCCAGCCACGACTCTATCGCGAACACCGGGGAGCTGTTTTTT.

The chain joins TRBV6-5 to TRBJ2-2; D gene uncertain. Germline CDR1 MNHEY, CDR2 SVGAGI. CDR3 size: 13 residues. Trimming shortened V by 0 bases and J by 7 bases, and 6 bases separated the two germline ends. This chain's CDR3 is CASSYSGIGELFF. Here the CDR3 DNA reads TGTGCCAGCAGTTACTCAGGGATCGGGGAGCTGTTTTTT.

This chain connects TRBV11-2 to TRBJ1-1, with a tentative D call TRBD1 (5 bases). The V and J ends lost 4 bases and 7 bases respectively, with 10 bases between them. The germline gives CDR1 SGHAT, CDR2 FQNNGV. The CDR3 runs to 12 residues. CDR3 protein: CASSYKTGEAFF. The DNA of the CDR3 is TGTGCCAGCAGCTACAAAACAGGTGAAGCTTTCTTT.

The genes are TRBV27 and TRBJ2-7; 9 nucleotides match TRBD2. The J segment lost 3 bases and the V segment lost 0 bases, leaving 0 bases of the junction unmatched. Germline V gives CDR1 MNHEY, CDR2 SMNVEV (reference sequence). The CDR3 extends over 14 amino acids. This CDR3 is CASSLSSGGYEQYF. Written as DNA, the CDR3 is TGTGCCAGCAGTTTATCTAGCGGGGGCTACGAGCAGTACTTC.

V gene TRBV5-4 combines with J gene TRBJ1-1, with TRBD1 matching 7 bases. The CDR3 length is 14 residues. The junction had 9 bases not matched to a gene; V was cut back by 4 bases and J by 6 bases. Germline assignment: CDR1 SGHNT and CDR2 YYREEE (reference sequence). CDR3 amino acids: CASSPNPGGSEAFF. As DNA, the CDR3 is TGTGCCAGCAGCCCAAACCCAGGGGGATCTGAAGCTTTCTTT.

V and J are TRBV2 and TRBJ1-1, with 7 bases aligning to TRBD1. Germline CDR1 and CDR2: SNHLY and FYNNEI. After removal of 6 bases from V and 0 bases from J, the junction contained 7 bases not matched to a gene. The length of the CDR3 is 15 residues. CDR3 DNA: TGTGCCAGCAGGCGAGGACAGGATTTGAACACTGAAGCTTTCTTT. Its protein product is CASRRGQDLNTEAFF.